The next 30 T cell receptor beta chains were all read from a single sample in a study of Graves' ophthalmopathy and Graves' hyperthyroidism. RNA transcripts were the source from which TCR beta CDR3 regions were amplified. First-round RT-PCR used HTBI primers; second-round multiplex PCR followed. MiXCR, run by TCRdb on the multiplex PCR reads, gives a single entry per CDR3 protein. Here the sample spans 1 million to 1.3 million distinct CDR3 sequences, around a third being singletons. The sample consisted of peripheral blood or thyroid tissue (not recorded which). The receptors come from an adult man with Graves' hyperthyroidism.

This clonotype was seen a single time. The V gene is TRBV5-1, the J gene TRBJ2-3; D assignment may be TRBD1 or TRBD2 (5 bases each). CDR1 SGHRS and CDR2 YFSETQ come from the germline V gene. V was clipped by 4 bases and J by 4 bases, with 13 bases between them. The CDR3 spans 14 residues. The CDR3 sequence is CASSGKGRADTQYF. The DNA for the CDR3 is TGCGCCAGCAGCGGCAAGGGACGGGCAGATACGCAGTATTTT. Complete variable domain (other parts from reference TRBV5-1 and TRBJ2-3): KAGVTQTPRYLIKTRGQQVTLSCSPISGHRSVSWYQQTPGQGLQFLFEYFSETQRNKGNFPGRFSGRQFSNSRSEMNVSTLELGDSALYLCASSGKGRADTQYFGPGTRLTVL.

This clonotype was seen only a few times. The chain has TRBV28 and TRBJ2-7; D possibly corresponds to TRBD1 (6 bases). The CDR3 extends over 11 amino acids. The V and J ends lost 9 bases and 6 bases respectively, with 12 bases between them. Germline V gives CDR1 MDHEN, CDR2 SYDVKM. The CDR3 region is CASTGISEQYF. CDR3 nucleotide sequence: TGTGCCAGTACAGGGATCAGCGAGCAGTACTTC.

CDR3 DNA: TGTGCCAGCAGCTTATGGTTCGGGACTAGCGGGCAAGAGACCCAGTACTTC. The encoded protein is CASSLWFGTSGQETQYF. The chain has TRBV7-3 and TRBJ2-5; 12 positions match TRBD2. V shed 2 bases and J 2 bases; nucleotides not matched to a gene: 6. Germline V gives CDR1 SGHTA, CDR2 FQGTGA. This CDR3 is 17 amino acids long.

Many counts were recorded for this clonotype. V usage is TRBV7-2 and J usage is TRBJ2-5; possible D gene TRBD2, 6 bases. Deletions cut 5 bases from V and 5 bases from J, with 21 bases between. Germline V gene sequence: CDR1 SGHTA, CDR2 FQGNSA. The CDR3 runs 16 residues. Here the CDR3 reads CASSHGGRGGSETQYF. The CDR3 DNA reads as TGTGCCAGCAGCCACGGGGGTCGGGGCGGATCGGAGACCCAGTACTTC.

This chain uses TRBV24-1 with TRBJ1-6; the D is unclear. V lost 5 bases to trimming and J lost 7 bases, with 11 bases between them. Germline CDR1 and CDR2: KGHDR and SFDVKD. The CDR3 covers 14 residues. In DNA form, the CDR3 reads TGTGCCACCAGTGTACGGGGTGGAAATTCACCCCTCCACTTT. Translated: CATSVRGGNSPLHF.

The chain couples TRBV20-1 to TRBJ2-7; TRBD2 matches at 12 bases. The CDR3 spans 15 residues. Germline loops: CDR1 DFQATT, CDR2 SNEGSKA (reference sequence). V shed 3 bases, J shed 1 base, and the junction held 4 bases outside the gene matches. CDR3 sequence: CSASFGLAGSYEQYF. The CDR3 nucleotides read TGCAGTGCTAGCTTTGGACTAGCGGGGTCCTACGAGCAGTACTTC.

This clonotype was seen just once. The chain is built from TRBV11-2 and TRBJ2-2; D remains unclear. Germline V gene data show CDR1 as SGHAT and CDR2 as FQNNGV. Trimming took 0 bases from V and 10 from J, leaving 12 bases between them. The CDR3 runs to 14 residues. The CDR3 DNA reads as TGTGCCAGCAGCTTAGAATGGGGTGCCGAGGAGCTGTTTTTT. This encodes CASSLEWGAEELFF.

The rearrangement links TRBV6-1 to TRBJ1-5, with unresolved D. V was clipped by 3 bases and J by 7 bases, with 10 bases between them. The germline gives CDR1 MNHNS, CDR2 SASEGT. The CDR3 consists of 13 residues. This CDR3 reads CASSEDPLQPQHF. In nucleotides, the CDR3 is TGTGCCAGCAGTGAGGACCCCCTCCAGCCCCAGCATTTT.

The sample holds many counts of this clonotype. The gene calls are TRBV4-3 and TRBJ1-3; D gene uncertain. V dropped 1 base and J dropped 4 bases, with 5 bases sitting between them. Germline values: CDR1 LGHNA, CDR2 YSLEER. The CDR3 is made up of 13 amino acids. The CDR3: CASSQVIGNTIYF. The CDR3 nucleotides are TGCGCCAGCAGCCAAGTGATCGGAAACACCATATATTTT.

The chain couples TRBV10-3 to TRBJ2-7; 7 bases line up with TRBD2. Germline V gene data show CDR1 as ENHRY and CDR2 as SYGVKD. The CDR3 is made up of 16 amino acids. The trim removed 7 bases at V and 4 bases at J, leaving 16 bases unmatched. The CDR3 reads CAITTGEGKNLYEQYF. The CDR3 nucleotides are TGTGCCATCACCACCGGGGAGGGAAAAAATTTGTACGAGCAGTACTTC.

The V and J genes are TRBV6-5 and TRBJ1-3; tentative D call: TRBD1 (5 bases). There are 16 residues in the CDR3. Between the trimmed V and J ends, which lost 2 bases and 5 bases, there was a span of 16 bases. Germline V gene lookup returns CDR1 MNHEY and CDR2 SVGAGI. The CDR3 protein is CASSYPLAGERNTIYF. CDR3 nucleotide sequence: TGTGCCAGCAGTTACCCGCTTGCGGGGGAGAGAAACACCATATATTTT.

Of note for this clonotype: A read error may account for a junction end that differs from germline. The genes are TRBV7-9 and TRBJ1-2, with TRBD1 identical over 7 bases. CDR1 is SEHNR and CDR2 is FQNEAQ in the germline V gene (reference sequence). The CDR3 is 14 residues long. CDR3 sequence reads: CASSQDYDRVGYTF. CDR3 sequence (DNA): TGCGCCAGCAGCCAAGATTATGACAGGGTTGGCTACACCTTC.

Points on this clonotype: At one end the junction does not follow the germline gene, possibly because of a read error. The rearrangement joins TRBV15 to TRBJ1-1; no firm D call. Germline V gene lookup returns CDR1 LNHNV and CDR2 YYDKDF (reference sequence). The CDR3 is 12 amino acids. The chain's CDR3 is CATRTLNTGAFF. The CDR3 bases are TGTGCCACCAGAACGCTTAACACTGGAGCTTTCTTT.

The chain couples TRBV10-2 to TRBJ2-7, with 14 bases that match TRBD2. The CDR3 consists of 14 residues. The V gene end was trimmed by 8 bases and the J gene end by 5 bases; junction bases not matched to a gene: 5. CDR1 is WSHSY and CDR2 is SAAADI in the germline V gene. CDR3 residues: CASAGLAGADEQYF. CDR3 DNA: TGCGCCAGCGCGGGACTAGCGGGAGCGGACGAGCAGTACTTC.

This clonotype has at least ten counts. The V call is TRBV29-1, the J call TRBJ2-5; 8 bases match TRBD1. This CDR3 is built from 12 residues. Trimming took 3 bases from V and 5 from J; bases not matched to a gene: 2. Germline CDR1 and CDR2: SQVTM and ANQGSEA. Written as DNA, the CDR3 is TGCAGCGTTGAGGACAGGGTGGAGACCCAGTACTTC. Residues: CSVEDRVETQYF.

CDR3 DNA sequence: TGCGCCAGCAGTGCGCCTAGCGGTCGCTCGGGTGAGCAGTTCTTC. Protein product: CASSAPSGRSGEQFF. This rearrangement joins TRBV10-2 to TRBJ2-1, with TRBD2 matching 7 bases. The CDR3 covers 15 residues. V lost 4 bases, J lost 9 bases, and 12 bases stayed unmatched. Germline CDR1 and CDR2: WSHSY and SAAADI.

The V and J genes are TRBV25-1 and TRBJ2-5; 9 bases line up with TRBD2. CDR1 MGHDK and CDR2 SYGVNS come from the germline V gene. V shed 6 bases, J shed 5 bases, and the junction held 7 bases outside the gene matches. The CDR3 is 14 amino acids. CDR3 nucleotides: TGTGCCAGCAGCCGAGGGAGCGGGAGGGAGACCCAGTACTTC. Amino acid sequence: CASSRGSGRETQYF.

For the CDR3, the DNA is TGTGCCAGCATGAGAGCGGGGAGTCTCTCCGAGACCCAGTACTTC. Its protein product is CASMRAGSLSETQYF. The gene calls are TRBV6-2 or TRBV6-3 and TRBJ2-5, with 7 bases lining up with TRBD2. Germline CDR1 is MNHEY and CDR2 is SVGEGT. The CDR3 is 15 residues long. The V and J ends lost 7 bases and 5 bases, in that order; junction bases with no gene match: 13.

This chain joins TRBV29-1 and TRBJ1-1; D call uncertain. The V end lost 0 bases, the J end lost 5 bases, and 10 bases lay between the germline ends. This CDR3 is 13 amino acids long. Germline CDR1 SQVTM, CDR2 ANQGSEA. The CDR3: CSVEEVGRTEAFF. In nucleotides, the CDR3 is TGCAGCGTTGAAGAAGTGGGGAGGACTGAAGCTTTCTTT.

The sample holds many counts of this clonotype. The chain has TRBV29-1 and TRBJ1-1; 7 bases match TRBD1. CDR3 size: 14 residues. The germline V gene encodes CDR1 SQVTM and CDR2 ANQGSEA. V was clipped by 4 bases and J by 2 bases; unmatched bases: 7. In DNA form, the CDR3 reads TGCAGCGTTGTGTTGACAGGGCGTAACACTGAAGCTTTCTTT. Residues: CSVVLTGRNTEAFF.

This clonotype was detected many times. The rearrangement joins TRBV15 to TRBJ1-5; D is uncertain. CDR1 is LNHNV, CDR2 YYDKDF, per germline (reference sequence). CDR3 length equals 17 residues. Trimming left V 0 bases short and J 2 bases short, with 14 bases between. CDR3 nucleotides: TGTGCCACCAGCAGAGAGTTTTTAAGGGTCGGCAATCAGCCCCAGCATTTT. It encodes CATSREFLRVGNQPQHF.

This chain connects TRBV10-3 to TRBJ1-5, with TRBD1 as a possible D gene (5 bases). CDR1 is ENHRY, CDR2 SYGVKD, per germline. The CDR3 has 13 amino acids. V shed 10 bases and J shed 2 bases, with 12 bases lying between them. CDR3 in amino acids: CASGVGGNQPQHF. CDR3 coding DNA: TGTGCCAGCGGGGTGGGGGGCAATCAGCCCCAGCATTTT.

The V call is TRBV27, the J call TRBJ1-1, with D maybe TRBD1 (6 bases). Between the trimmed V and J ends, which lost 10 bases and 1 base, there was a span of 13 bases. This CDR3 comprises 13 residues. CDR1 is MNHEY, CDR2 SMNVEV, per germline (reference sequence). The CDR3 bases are TGTGCCACCCGGTGGGGGGCGAACACTGAAGCTTTCTTT. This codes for CATRWGANTEAFF.

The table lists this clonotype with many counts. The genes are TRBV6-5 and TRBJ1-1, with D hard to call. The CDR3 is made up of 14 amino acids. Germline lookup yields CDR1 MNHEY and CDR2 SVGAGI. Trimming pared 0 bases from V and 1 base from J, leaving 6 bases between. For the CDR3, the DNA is TGTGCCAGCAGTTACTCGAACCGGAACACTGAAGCTTTCTTT. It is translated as CASSYSNRNTEAFF.

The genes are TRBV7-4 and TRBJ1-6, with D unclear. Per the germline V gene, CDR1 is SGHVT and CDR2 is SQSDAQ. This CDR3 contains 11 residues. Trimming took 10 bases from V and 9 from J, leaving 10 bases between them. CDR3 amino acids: CATGDGSPLHF. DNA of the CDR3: TGTGCCACGGGAGATGGTTCACCCCTCCACTTT.

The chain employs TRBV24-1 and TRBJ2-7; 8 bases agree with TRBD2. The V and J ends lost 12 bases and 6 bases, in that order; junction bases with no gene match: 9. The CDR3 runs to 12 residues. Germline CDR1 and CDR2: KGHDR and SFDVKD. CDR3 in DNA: TGTGCCGCCCAGGGAGCGGGAGCCGAGCAGTACTTC. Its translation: CAAQGAGAEQYF.

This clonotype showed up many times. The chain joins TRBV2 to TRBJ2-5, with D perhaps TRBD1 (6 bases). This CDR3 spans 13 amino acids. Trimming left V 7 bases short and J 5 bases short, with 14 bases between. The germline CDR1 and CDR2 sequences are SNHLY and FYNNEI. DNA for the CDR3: TGTGCCAGCACTATTACAGGGAAGGAGACCCAGTACTTC. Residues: CASTITGKETQYF.

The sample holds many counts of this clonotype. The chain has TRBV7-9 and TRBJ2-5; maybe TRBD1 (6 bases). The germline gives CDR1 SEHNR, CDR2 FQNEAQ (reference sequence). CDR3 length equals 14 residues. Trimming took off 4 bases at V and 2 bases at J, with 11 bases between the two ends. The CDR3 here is CASSWRQEQETQYF. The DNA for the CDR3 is TGTGCCAGCAGCTGGAGACAGGAGCAAGAGACCCAGTACTTC.

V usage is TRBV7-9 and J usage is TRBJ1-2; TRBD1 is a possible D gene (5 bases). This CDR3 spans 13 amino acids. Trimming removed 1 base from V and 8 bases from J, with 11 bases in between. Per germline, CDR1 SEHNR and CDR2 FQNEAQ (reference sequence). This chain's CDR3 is CASSLGGRMGYTF. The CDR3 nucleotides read TGTGCCAGCAGCTTAGGGGGACGGATGGGCTACACCTTC. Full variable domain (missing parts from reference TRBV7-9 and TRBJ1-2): DTGVSQNPRHKITKRGQNVTFRCDPISEHNRLYWYRQTLGQGPEFLTYFQNEAQLEKSRLLSDRFSAERPKGSFSTLEIQRTEQGDSAMYLCASSLGGRMGYTFGSGTRLTVV.

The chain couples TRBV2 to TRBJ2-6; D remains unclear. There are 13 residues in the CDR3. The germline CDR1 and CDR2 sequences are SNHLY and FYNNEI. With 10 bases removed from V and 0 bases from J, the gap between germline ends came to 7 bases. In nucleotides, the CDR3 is TGTGCCACCTCCTTCTCTGGGGCCAACGTCCTGACTTTC. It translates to CATSFSGANVLTF.